The next 25 T cell receptor beta chains were all read from a single sample in a study of PD-L1 blockade in urothelial cancer. Repertoires were generated with immunoSEQ multiplex PCR, while TCRdb's copy carries only in-frame clones and drops some. Of around 100,000 clones in the sample, around 90% are singletons; the top ten hold 0.7% to 0.95%. The input for sequencing was PBMCs, taken around atezolizumab (anti-PD-L1) treatment. The receptors come from a woman of 80 years or more with urothelial cancer.

This chain joins TRBV11-2 and TRBJ1-1; unclear D gene. Germline values: CDR1 SGHAT, CDR2 FQNNGV. The length of the CDR3 is 14 residues. V lost 5 bases and J 2 bases, leaving 12 bases between the germline ends. The DNA for the CDR3 is TGTGCCAGCAGCCCCACGGGGATAAACACTGAAGCTTTCTTT. It is translated as CASSPTGINTEAFF.

The CDR3 protein is CASSIRQGIGQPQHF. The CDR3 DNA reads TGTGCCAGTAGTATTAGACAGGGAATTGGACAGCCCCAGCATTTT. The chain has TRBV19 and TRBJ1-5, with TRBD1 identical over 7 bases. This CDR3 region has 15 residues. Per germline, CDR1 LNHDA and CDR2 SQIVND (reference sequence). V dropped 3 bases and J dropped 7; count of bases not matched to a gene: 9.

The rearrangement links TRBV4-1 to TRBJ2-5; D remains ambiguous. CDR3 length: 15 residues. The V gene's germline CDR1 is MGHRA and CDR2 YSYEKL. Trimming left V 6 bases short and J 2 bases short, with 16 bases between. The CDR3 DNA follows: TGCGCCAGCAGTAGTGTTATGGGCGCGCAAGAGACCCAGTACTTC. Its protein product is CASSSVMGAQETQYF.

V is TRBV7-2 and J is TRBJ2-5; a possible D gene is TRBD2 (5 bases). Germline CDR1 SGHTA, CDR2 FQGNSA. The CDR3 spans 14 residues. V was clipped by 1 base and J by 1 base, with 7 bases between them. The CDR3 nucleotides are TGTGCCAGCAGCTTAGGGACTCTCCAAGAGACCCAGTACTTC. This codes for CASSLGTLQETQYF.

In its sample, this clone was seen once. The chain is built from TRBV4-1 and TRBJ1-3, with 12 bases identical to TRBD1. V gave up 3 bases and J gave up 8 bases; unmatched junction bases: 5. The CDR3 has 15 residues. Germline V gene data show CDR1 as MGHRA and CDR2 as YSYEKL. In DNA, the CDR3 is TGCGCCAGCAGCCAGGGACAGGGGGCAGACTACACCATATATTTT. It specifies CASSQGQGADYTIYF.

CDR3 bases: TGTGCCAGCTCCCAACGTTCAGGAGGGAACACCGGGGAGCTGTTTTTT. Translated: CASSQRSGGNTGELFF. The chain employs TRBV18 and TRBJ2-2, with a tentative D call TRBD2 (5 bases). The CDR3 covers 16 residues. V lost 6 bases, J lost 1 base, and 15 bases lay in between. Germline V lookup: CDR1 KGHSH, CDR2 LQKENI.

V is TRBV7-3 and J is TRBJ2-1; 8 positions agree with TRBD2. The CDR3 has 15 residues. The ends lost 5 bases at V and 7 bases at J; junction bases unmatched: 10. Per the germline V gene, CDR1 is SGHTA and CDR2 is FQGTGA. DNA of the CDR3: TGTGCCAGCAGCCAAGGGGGACTAGGGTCGAATGAGCAGTTCTTC. This codes for CASSQGGLGSNEQFF.

This chain joins TRBV29-1 and TRBJ1-1; possible D gene TRBD1, 6 bases. Trimming shortened V by 4 bases and J by 5 bases, and 14 bases separated the two germline ends. Germline CDR1 SQVTM, CDR2 ANQGSEA. The CDR3 length is 13 residues. Written as DNA, the CDR3 is TGCAGCGTTGGGGTCAGGGGAGGGACTGAAGCTTTCTTT. Protein sequence: CSVGVRGGTEAFF.

The DNA for the CDR3 is TGTGCCAGCAGCCAAGGGGGGACTAGTCTCACAGATACGCAGTATTTT. It translates to CASSQGGTSLTDTQYF. The V and J genes are TRBV4-2 and TRBJ2-3; 8 nucleotides line up with TRBD2. The ends lost 1 base at V and 2 bases at J; junction bases unmatched: 5. Germline V gene lookup returns CDR1 LGHNA and CDR2 YNFKEQ. The CDR3 spans 16 residues.

This rearrangement joins TRBV2 to TRBJ2-5; D might be TRBD1 (6 bases). This CDR3 has 13 amino acids. Germline loops: CDR1 SNHLY, CDR2 FYNNEI. With 7 bases removed from V and 5 bases from J, the gap between germline ends came to 14 bases. CDR3 in amino acids: CASNLKRGETQYF. DNA of the CDR3: TGTGCCAGCAACCTGAAAAGGGGGGAGACCCAGTACTTC.

The CDR3 sequence is CASSLSLDRTGNTIYF. DNA of the CDR3: TGTGCCAGCAGTTTGTCTTTGGACAGAACTGGAAACACCATATATTTT. The V call is TRBV7-9, the J call TRBJ1-3, with D perhaps TRBD1 (6 bases). This CDR3 contains 16 residues. Germline V CDR1 and CDR2: SEHNR, FQNEAQ (reference sequence). Trimming pared 6 bases from V and 2 bases from J, leaving 17 bases between.

This clone was seen only once. This sequence joins TRBV15 and TRBJ2-7, with D tentatively TRBD1 (7 bases). From germline, CDR1 is LNHNV and CDR2 YYDKDF (reference sequence). V lost 9 bases to trimming and J lost 2 bases, with 14 bases between them. The CDR3 sequence is 13 residues long. The CDR3: CATGQGGAYEQYF. Here the CDR3 DNA reads TGTGCCACAGGGCAGGGGGGAGCCTACGAGCAGTACTTC.

The chain carries TRBV5-6 and TRBJ1-4, with a tentative D call TRBD1 (5 bases). Trimming cost V 2 bases and J 4 bases, with 9 bases left between them. This CDR3 has 14 amino acids. Germline-derived CDR1 and CDR2 are SGHDT and YYEEEE. The DNA for the CDR3 is TGTGCCAGCAGCTTAGCGACAGTTAATGAAAAACTGTTTTTT. It codes for CASSLATVNEKLFF.

The chain employs TRBV4-1 and TRBJ1-3; 7 bases fit TRBD1. The V gene end was trimmed by 4 bases and the J gene end by 1 base; junction bases not matched to a gene: 4. The CDR3 contains 15 residues. Germline V gene lookup returns CDR1 MGHRA and CDR2 YSYEKL. The CDR3 sequence is CASSLLQGSGNTIYF. CDR3 DNA sequence: TGCGCCAGCAGCCTCTTACAGGGGTCTGGAAACACCATATATTTT.

The chain joins TRBV5-1 to TRBJ1-4; possible D gene TRBD1, 5 bases. The CDR3 consists of 15 residues. V lost 5 bases and J 0 bases, leaving 11 bases between the germline ends. Germline values: CDR1 SGHRS, CDR2 YFSETQ. CDR3 amino acids: CASRSDRATNEKLFF. The CDR3 DNA follows: TGCGCCAGCAGGTCCGACAGAGCAACTAATGAAAAACTGTTTTTT. The whole variable domain, remainder taken from reference TRBV5-1 and TRBJ1-4, is KAGVTQTPRYLIKTRGQQVTLSCSPISGHRSVSWYQQTPGQGLQFLFEYFSETQRNKGNFPGRFSGRQFSNSRSEMNVSTLELGDSALYLCASRSDRATNEKLFFGSGTQLSVL.

The rearrangement uses TRBV6-1 and TRBJ1-5; 7 positions agree with TRBD1. The CDR3 is made up of 15 amino acids. CDR1 is MNHNS, CDR2 SASEGT, per germline. The J segment lost 5 bases and the V segment lost 4 bases, leaving 8 bases of the junction unmatched. The CDR3 loop reads CASSVDRERHQPQHF. In nucleotides, the CDR3 is TGTGCCAGCAGTGTCGACAGGGAACGGCATCAGCCCCAGCATTTT.

The table lists this clone with a count of one. The genes are TRBV5-4 and TRBJ1-4; TRBD1 agrees at 7 bases. Looked up from germline, CDR1 is SGHNT and CDR2 is YYREEE (reference sequence). V lost 3 bases, J lost 0 bases, and 8 bases stayed unmatched. This CDR3 has 17 residues. The CDR3 coding sequence is TGTGCCAGCAGCTCGGCCCCCGGACAGGCAACTAATGAAAAACTGTTTTTT. Protein sequence: CASSSAPGQATNEKLFF.

This chain uses TRBV12-1 with TRBJ2-3; no check of the table's D call, TRBD2, against the DNA was made. TRBV12-1 is a listed pseudogene. This CDR3 has 15 residues. The CDR3 sequence: CASSFTAGLGDTQYF. The DNA for the CDR3 is TGTGCCAGCAGCTTTACGGCGGGACTAGGAGATACGCAGTATTTT.

The rearrangement links TRBV4-1 to TRBJ2-3; 7 nucleotides match TRBD1. Germline V gene lookup returns CDR1 MGHRA and CDR2 YSYEKL. The CDR3 extends over 14 amino acids. V shed 1 base, J shed 5 bases, and the junction held 3 bases outside the gene matches. The CDR3: CASSQGQGVDTQYF. CDR3 DNA: TGCGCCAGCAGCCAAGGACAGGGAGTAGATACGCAGTATTTT.

This chain joins TRBV5-6 and TRBJ2-1; D is possibly TRBD1 (5 bases). The ends were cut back, 4 bases at V and 1 base at J, with 12 bases in the middle. This CDR3 spans 15 amino acids. CDR1 is SGHDT, CDR2 YYEEEE, per germline. CDR3 in amino acids: CASSPRVGSYNEQFF. The CDR3 nucleotides are TGTGCCAGCAGCCCCAGGGTCGGGTCCTACAATGAGCAGTTCTTC.

This clone has just one count. This rearrangement joins TRBV7-8 to TRBJ2-2, with D possibly TRBD1 on 6 matching bases. The CDR3 is made up of 16 amino acids. V lost 3 bases and J lost 3, with 14 bases in between. CDR1 SGHVS and CDR2 FQNEAQ come from the germline V gene. The DNA for the CDR3 is TGTGCCAGCAGCTTGACAGGAGCCCACGACACCGGGGAGCTGTTTTTT. This sequence encodes CASSLTGAHDTGELFF.

This sequence joins TRBV20-1 and TRBJ2-1; D gene unclear. Trimming pared 0 bases from V and 7 bases from J, leaving 4 bases between. Germline CDR1 is DFQATT and CDR2 is SNEGSKA (reference sequence). The CDR3 sequence is 11 residues long. Written as DNA, the CDR3 is TGCAGTGCTAGAGATCTAAATGAGCAGTTCTTC. Its protein product is CSARDLNEQFF.

This rearrangement joins TRBV6-5 to TRBJ1-1; the D gene is possibly TRBD1 (6 bases). Germline assignment: CDR1 MNHEY and CDR2 SVGAGI. Trimming pared 6 bases from V and 3 bases from J, leaving 14 bases between. This CDR3 is 14 amino acids long. The CDR3 region has the DNA TGTGCCAGCAGCGAACAGGGAAGGGACACTGAAGCTTTCTTT. This gives the protein CASSEQGRDTEAFF.

This clone was observed a single time. The genes are TRBV15 and TRBJ1-2; 7 nucleotides align to TRBD1. Germline CDR1 LNHNV, CDR2 YYDKDF (reference sequence). The V segment lost 1 base and the J segment 3 bases; nucleotides outside the gene matches: 8. The CDR3 loop spans 16 amino acids. This CDR3 reads CATSRGRATGDYGYTF. CDR3 DNA: TGTGCCACCAGCAGAGGTAGAGCAACAGGGGACTATGGCTACACCTTC.

CDR3 protein: CASSFRDTGPDTQYF. CDR3 DNA: TGTGCCAGCAGCTTCCGGGACACCGGGCCAGATACGCAGTATTTT. The gene calls are TRBV14 and TRBJ2-3; maybe TRBD1 (6 bases). The CDR3 extends over 15 amino acids. Germline CDR1 SGHDN, CDR2 FVKESK. Trimming removed 5 bases at V and 4 bases at J, with 16 bases between.